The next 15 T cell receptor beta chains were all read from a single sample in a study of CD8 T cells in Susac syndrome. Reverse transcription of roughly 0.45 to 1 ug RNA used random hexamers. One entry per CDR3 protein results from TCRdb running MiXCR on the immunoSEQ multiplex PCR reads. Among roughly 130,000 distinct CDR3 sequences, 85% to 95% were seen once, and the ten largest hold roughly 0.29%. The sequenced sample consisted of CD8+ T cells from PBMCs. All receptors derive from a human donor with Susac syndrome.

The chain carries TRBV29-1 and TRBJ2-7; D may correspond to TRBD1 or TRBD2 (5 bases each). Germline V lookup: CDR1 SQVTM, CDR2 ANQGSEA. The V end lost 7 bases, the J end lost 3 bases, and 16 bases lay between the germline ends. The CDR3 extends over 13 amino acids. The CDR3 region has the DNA TGCAGCGCCAGAGAGGGGAACTTCTACGAGCAGTACTTC. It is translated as CSAREGNFYEQYF.

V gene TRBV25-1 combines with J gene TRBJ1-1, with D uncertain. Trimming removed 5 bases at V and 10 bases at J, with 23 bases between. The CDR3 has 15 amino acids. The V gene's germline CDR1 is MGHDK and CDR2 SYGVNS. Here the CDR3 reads CASSPRPGGPESAFF. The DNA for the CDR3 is TGTGCCAGCAGTCCCCGTCCCGGCGGACCTGAGTCAGCTTTCTTT.

CDR3 region: CASSLSHDTNTGELFF. In DNA, the CDR3 is TGTGCCAGCAGTTTATCTCATGATACGAACACCGGGGAGCTGTTTTTT. V and J are TRBV12-3 or TRBV12-4 and TRBJ2-2, with D unresolved. V gave up 2 bases and J gave up 0 bases, with 10 bases separating them. There are 16 residues in the CDR3.

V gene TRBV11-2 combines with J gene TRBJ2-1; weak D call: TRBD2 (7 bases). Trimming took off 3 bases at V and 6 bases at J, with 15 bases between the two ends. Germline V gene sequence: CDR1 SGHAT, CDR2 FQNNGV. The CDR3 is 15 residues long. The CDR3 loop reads CASSFQGGALNEQFF. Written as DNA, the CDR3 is TGTGCCAGCAGCTTTCAAGGGGGGGCACTCAATGAGCAGTTCTTC.

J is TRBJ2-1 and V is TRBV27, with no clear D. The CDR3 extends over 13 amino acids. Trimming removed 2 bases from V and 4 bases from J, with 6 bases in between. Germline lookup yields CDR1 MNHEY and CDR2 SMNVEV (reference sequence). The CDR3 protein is CASSLINYNEQFF. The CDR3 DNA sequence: TGTGCCAGCAGTTTAATCAATTACAATGAGCAGTTCTTC.

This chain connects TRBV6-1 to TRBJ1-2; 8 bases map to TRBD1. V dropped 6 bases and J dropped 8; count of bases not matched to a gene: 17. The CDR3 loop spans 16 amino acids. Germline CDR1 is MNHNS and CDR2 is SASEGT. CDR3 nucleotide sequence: TGTGCCAGCAGCCTGGGACAGGCGGCCCCTCTGGCGGGCTACACCTTC. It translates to CASSLGQAAPLAGYTF.

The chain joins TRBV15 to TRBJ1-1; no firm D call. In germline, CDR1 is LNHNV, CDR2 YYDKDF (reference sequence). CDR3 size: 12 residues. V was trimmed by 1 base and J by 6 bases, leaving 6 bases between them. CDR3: CATSRGGPEAFF. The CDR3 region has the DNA TGTGCCACCAGCAGAGGCGGGCCTGAAGCTTTCTTT.

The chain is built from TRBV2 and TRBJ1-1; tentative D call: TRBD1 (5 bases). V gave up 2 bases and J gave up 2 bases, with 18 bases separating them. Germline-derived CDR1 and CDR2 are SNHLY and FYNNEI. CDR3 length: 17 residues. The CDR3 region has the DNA TGTGCCAGCAGTGAATCCTCGGGAAGAGGGGTTAACACTGAAGCTTTCTTT. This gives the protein CASSESSGRGVNTEAFF.

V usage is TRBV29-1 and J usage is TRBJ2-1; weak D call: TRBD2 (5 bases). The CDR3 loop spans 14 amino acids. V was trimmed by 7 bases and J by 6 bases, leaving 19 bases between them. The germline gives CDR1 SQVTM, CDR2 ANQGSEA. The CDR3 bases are TGCAGCGGGGGAGCCTCGACTCCGGGCAATGAGCAGTTCTTC. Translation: CSGGASTPGNEQFF.

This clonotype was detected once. CDR3 nucleotide sequence: TGTGCCAGCAGGGGTGACTACGAGCAGTACTTC. It is translated as CASRGDYEQYF. V and J are TRBV7-9 and TRBJ2-7; D gene unclear. Per the germline V gene, CDR1 is SEHNR and CDR2 is FQNEAQ (reference sequence). V was shortened by 6 bases and J by 3 bases, with 6 bases between the two germline ends. The CDR3 runs 11 residues.

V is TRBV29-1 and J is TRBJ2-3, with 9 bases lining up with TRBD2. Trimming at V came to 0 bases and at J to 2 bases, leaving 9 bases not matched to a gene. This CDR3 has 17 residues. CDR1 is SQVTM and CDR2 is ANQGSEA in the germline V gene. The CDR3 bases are TGCAGCGTTGAAGACCTCCCAGCGGGGGGAGACACAGATACGCAGTATTTT. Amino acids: CSVEDLPAGGDTDTQYF.

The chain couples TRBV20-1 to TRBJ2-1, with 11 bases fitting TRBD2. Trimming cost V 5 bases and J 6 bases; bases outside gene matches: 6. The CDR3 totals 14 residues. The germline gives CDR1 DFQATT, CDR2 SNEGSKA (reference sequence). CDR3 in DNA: TGCAGTGCTCGGACTAGCGGGTTGGGCAATGAGCAGTTCTTC. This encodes CSARTSGLGNEQFF.

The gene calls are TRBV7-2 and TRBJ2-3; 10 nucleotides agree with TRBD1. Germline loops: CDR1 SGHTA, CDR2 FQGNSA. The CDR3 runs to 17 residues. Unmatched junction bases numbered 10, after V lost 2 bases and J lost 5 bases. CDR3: CASSLRFDRGRGDTQYF. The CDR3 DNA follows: TGTGCCAGCAGCTTACGGTTCGACAGGGGGCGCGGAGATACGCAGTATTTT.

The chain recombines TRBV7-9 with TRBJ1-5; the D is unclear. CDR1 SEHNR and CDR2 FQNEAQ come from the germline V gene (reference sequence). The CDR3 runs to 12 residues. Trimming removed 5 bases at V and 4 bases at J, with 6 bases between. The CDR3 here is CASSGTNQPQHF. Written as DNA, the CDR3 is TGTGCCAGCAGCGGAACAAATCAGCCCCAGCATTTT.

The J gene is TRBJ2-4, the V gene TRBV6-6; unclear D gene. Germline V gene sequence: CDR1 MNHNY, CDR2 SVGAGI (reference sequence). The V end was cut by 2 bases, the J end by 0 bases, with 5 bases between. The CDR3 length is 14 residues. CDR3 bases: TGTGCCAGCAGTTACGGGCCAGCCAAAAACATTCAGTACTTC. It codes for CASSYGPAKNIQYF.